These 14 T cell receptor beta chains were all obtained from the same sample, sequenced in a study of cytomegalovirus exposure and HLA in healthy donors. Amplification used 60 Vbeta primers and 13 Jbeta primers. Generated by immunoSEQ multiplex PCR, the TCRdb table keeps only in-frame clones and is missing some. This table has some 110,000 clones, around 73% appearing once. Sequenced: PBMCs. These receptors originate from a man aged 60 to 75 in good health and CMV-seropositive.

The genes are TRBV30 and TRBJ2-2; 9 bases map to TRBD1. The CDR3 is 15 residues long. Germline V gene data show CDR1 as GTSNPN and CDR2 as SVGIG (reference sequence). V was pared by 2 bases and J by 5 bases, with 6 bases of the junction left unmatched. The CDR3 DNA reads TGTGCCTGGAGTTGGGGGACAGGGCTGACCGGGGAGCTGTTTTTT. Translated, it gives CAWSWGTGLTGELFF.

The chain recombines TRBV2 with TRBJ1-6, with a tentative D call TRBD1 (5 bases). V gave up 9 bases and J gave up 8 bases, with 14 bases separating them. CDR1 SNHLY and CDR2 FYNNEI come from the germline V gene. The CDR3 runs to 13 residues. DNA for the CDR3: TGTGCCAGTACTCTCGGGGGTGATTCACCCCTCCACTTT. Amino acid sequence: CASTLGGDSPLHF. The full variable domain, with the rest looked up from reference TRBV2 and TRBJ1-6, is EPEVTQTPSHQVTQMGQEVILRCVPISNHLYFYWYRQILGQKVEFLVSFYNNEISEKSEIFDDQFSVERPDGSNFTLKIRSTKLEDSAMYFCASTLGGDSPLHFGNGTRLTVT.

The J gene is TRBJ2-3, the V gene TRBV6-5, with TRBD1 matching 9 bases. Per germline, CDR1 MNHEY and CDR2 SVGAGI. The length of the CDR3 is 16 residues. Trimming at V came to 0 bases and at J to 5 bases, leaving 6 bases not matched to a gene. This CDR3 is CASSYSMTGGIDTQYF. Here the CDR3 DNA reads TGTGCCAGCAGTTACTCGATGACAGGGGGAATAGATACGCAGTATTTT.

The V call is TRBV30, the J call TRBJ2-3, with D possibly matching TRBD2 (5 bases). The CDR3 runs 12 residues. CDR1 and CDR2 from the germline V gene are GTSNPN and SVGIG (reference sequence). Trimming left V 3 bases short and J 3 bases short, with 7 bases between. The CDR3 DNA reads TGTGCCTGGAGGCTAGCAACAGATACGCAGTATTTT. This gives the protein CAWRLATDTQYF. Drawing the rest from reference TRBV30 and TRBJ2-3, the complete variable domain is SQTIHQWPATLVQPVGSPLSLECTVEGTSNPNLYWYRQAAGRGLQLLFYSVGIGQISSEVPQNLSASRPQDRQFILSSKKLLLSDSGFYLCAWRLATDTQYFGPGTRLTVL.

This clone has more than one count but fewer than ten. This sequence joins TRBV5-1 and TRBJ2-2; 8 nucleotides agree with TRBD1. Germline V gene sequence: CDR1 SGHRS, CDR2 YFSETQ. The CDR3 extends over 14 amino acids. The V segment lost 4 bases and the J segment 3 bases; nucleotides outside the gene matches: 2. CDR3 sequence: CASSPTGDTGELFF. In nucleotides, the CDR3 is TGCGCCAGCAGCCCGACAGGGGACACCGGGGAGCTGTTTTTT.

The chain carries TRBV11-2 and TRBJ2-5; TRBD2 matches at 10 bases. Germline CDR1 is SGHAT and CDR2 is FQNNGV. After removal of 2 bases from V and 4 bases from J, the junction contained 4 bases not matched to a gene. CDR3 length: 15 residues. The CDR3 DNA follows: TGTGCCAGCAGCTTATCCCTAGCGGGGGTAGAGACCCAGTACTTC. It translates to CASSLSLAGVETQYF.

V and J are TRBV27 and TRBJ1-6; D is unclear. The CDR3 spans 13 residues. V was trimmed by 5 bases and J by 7 bases, leaving 9 bases between them. Looked up from germline, CDR1 is MNHEY and CDR2 is SMNVEV (reference sequence). The CDR3 sequence is CASSLRENSPLHF. The CDR3 nucleotides are TGTGCCAGCAGTCTTCGGGAGAATTCACCCCTCCACTTT.

This clone was found a few times. The rearrangement joins TRBV7-2 to TRBJ1-1; no clear D gene. There are 13 residues in the CDR3. Germline CDR1 is SGHTA and CDR2 is FQGNSA. V was trimmed by 3 bases and J by 1 base, leaving 6 bases between them. CDR3 bases: TGTGCCAGCAGCTTGGGCCGGAACACTGAAGCTTTCTTT. It is translated as CASSLGRNTEAFF.

This chain joins TRBV9 and TRBJ2-2, with D hard to call. Per the germline V gene, CDR1 is SGDLS and CDR2 is YYNGEE. The CDR3 has 14 amino acids. The ends were cut back, 4 bases at V and 6 bases at J, with 13 bases in the middle. The CDR3 is CASSPQIRAGELFF. Written as DNA, the CDR3 is TGTGCCAGCAGCCCCCAAATTAGAGCCGGGGAGCTGTTTTTT. Using reference TRBV9 and TRBJ2-2 for the parts outside the CDR3, the full variable domain is DSGVTQTPKHLITATGQRVTLRCSPRSGDLSVYWYQQSLDQGLQFLIQYYNGEERAKGNILERFSAQQFPDLHSELNLSSLELGDSALYFCASSPQIRAGELFFGEGSRLTVL.

In DNA, the CDR3 is TGTGCCAGCAGCTTATGGGGGGGTGAAGCTTTCTTT. It yields the protein CASSLWGGEAFF. The genes are TRBV11-2 and TRBJ1-1; D is perhaps TRBD1 (5 bases). CDR3 length equals 12 residues. Between the trimmed V and J ends, which lost 2 bases and 7 bases, there was a span of 8 bases. CDR1 and CDR2 from the germline V gene are SGHAT and FQNNGV.

Only a few counts were recorded for this clone. This chain joins TRBV10-1 and TRBJ2-7; 9 nucleotides align to TRBD1. Germline lookup yields CDR1 WNHNN and CDR2 SYGVQD (reference sequence). The junction had 8 bases not matched to a gene; V was cut back by 3 bases and J by 2 bases. The CDR3 length is 16 residues. CDR3 sequence: CASSETQGARPYEQYF. The CDR3 coding sequence is TGCGCCAGCAGTGAAACACAGGGGGCTCGACCCTACGAGCAGTACTTC.

Here the CDR3 DNA reads TGTGCCACCAGCAGTGGGCTCCGCTTGGGGCAGTACTTC. Protein: CATSSGLRLGQYF. This rearrangement joins TRBV15 to TRBJ2-7; unclear D gene. V lost 3 bases, J lost 9 bases, and 15 bases lay in between. This CDR3 spans 13 amino acids. Germline CDR1 is LNHNV and CDR2 is YYDKDF (reference sequence). The variable domain in full, with the rest retrieved from reference TRBV15 and TRBJ2-7, is DAMVIQNPRYQVTQFGKPVTLSCSQTLNHNVMYWYQQKSSQAPKLLFHYYDKDFNNEADTPDNFQSRRPNTSFCFLDIRSPGLGDTAMYLCATSSGLRLGQYFGPGTRLTVT.

The J gene is TRBJ2-7, the V gene TRBV27; no firm D call. Germline CDR1 and CDR2: MNHEY and SMNVEV (reference sequence). The V end was cut by 2 bases, the J end by 2 bases, with 10 bases between. This CDR3 region has 14 residues. DNA of the CDR3: TGTGCCAGCAGTTTAGGGCAAATTGCCTACGAGCAGTACTTC. Protein: CASSLGQIAYEQYF.

Only one count was recorded for this clone. The J gene is TRBJ1-3, the V gene TRBV7-9, with D unclear. This CDR3 has 15 amino acids. In germline, CDR1 is SEHNR, CDR2 FQNEAQ (reference sequence). V was cut by 1 base and J by 0 bases, with 7 bases left in between. CDR3 in amino acids: CASSLGSDSGNTIYF. CDR3 in DNA: TGTGCCAGCAGCTTAGGGTCAGACTCTGGAAACACCATATATTTT.